Listed here are 22 T cell receptor beta chains from one sample, sequenced in a study of post-analysis software for immune sequencing data. Notes on the study in general: With TRBV5-6, TRBV5-1 and TRBV20-1 included, 5 or 6 TRBV segments were more frequent in patients than in controls.

What these receptors recognize is not known. Unique molecular identifiers featured in each of the TCR beta cDNA libraries. TCRdb re-called the PCR reads with MiXCR, one entry per CDR3 protein. The sample lists 600,000 to 700,000 distinct CDR3 sequences; around 64% were seen once. Sample: blood. Receptor source: a girl aged 2-10 years with multiple sclerosis.

The V call is TRBV20-1, the J call TRBJ1-4, with D maybe TRBD1 (5 bases). Trimming pared 0 bases from V and 6 bases from J, leaving 8 bases between. The CDR3 runs to 13 residues. Germline CDR1 is DFQATT and CDR2 is SNEGSKA (reference sequence). CDR3: CSARDRVDEKLFF. Written as DNA, the CDR3 is TGCAGTGCTAGAGACAGGGTGGATGAAAAACTGTTTTTT.

The chain joins TRBV4-3 to TRBJ2-5; TRBD2 might be the D (5 bases). The V end lost 1 base, the J end lost 3 bases, and 15 bases lay between the germline ends. CDR3 length equals 16 residues. Germline values: CDR1 LGHNA, CDR2 YSLEER. The CDR3 protein is CASSQGGWAAEETQYF. CDR3 DNA: TGCGCCAGCAGCCAAGGAGGGTGGGCGGCAGAAGAGACCCAGTACTTC.

The chain is built from TRBV5-6 and TRBJ2-7, with 9 nucleotides matching TRBD1. The junction had 3 bases not matched to a gene; V was cut back by 0 bases and J by 2 bases. This CDR3 spans 15 amino acids. CDR1 is SGHDT, CDR2 YYEEEE, per germline. The CDR3 sequence is CASSLGQGVTYEQYF. The CDR3 bases are TGTGCCAGCAGCTTGGGACAGGGGGTCACCTACGAGCAGTACTTC.

The chain employs TRBV28 and TRBJ2-5; 7 bases fit TRBD1. TRBJ2-7 matches the DNA end more closely, so the J call is doubtful. This CDR3 contains 15 residues. In germline, CDR1 is MDHEN, CDR2 SYDVKM. The CDR3 reads CASSYQGEPTYEQYF. CDR3 DNA: TGTGCCAGCAGTTATCAGGGGGAACCCACCTACGAGCAGTACTTC.

Points on this clonotype: One junction end disagrees with the germline gene, perhaps due to a read error. J is TRBJ2-5 and V is TRBV11-2; the D call may be TRBD1 or TRBD2 (6 bases each). This CDR3 comprises 19 residues. Germline V lookup: CDR1 SGHAT, CDR2 FQNNGV. CDR3: CASTLLMPRRGAYQETQYF. The CDR3 DNA follows: TGTGCCAGCACCTTATTAATGCCGAGGAGGGGGGCATACCAAGAGACCCAGTACTTC.

This chain connects TRBV9 to TRBJ2-7; 13 positions agree with TRBD2. CDR3 length: 13 amino acids. Germline CDR1 is SGDLS and CDR2 is YYNGEE. The V segment lost 3 bases and the J segment 6 bases; nucleotides outside the gene matches: 0. The CDR3 protein is CASSGTSGSEQYF. Written as DNA, the CDR3 is TGTGCCAGCAGCGGGACTAGCGGGAGCGAGCAGTACTTC.

The genes are TRBV9 and TRBJ1-1; the D gene is possibly TRBD1 (5 bases). CDR3 length: 13 residues. Between the trimmed V and J ends, which lost 4 bases and 7 bases, there was a span of 14 bases. CDR1 is SGDLS and CDR2 is YYNGEE in the germline V gene. CDR3 loop: CASSTRDRGEAFF. DNA for the CDR3: TGTGCCAGCAGCACCAGGGATCGGGGTGAAGCTTTCTTT.

The chain combines TRBV10-2 with TRBJ2-1; tentative D call: TRBD2 (5 bases). This CDR3 region has 14 residues. In germline, CDR1 is WSHSY, CDR2 SAAADI. V shed 0 bases and J shed 10 bases, with 13 bases lying between them. The CDR3 nucleotides are TGCGCCAGCAGTGAGTCACTAGGGCCGGCAGAGCAGTTCTTC. Amino acids: CASSESLGPAEQFF.

The count of this clonotype is one. The V call is TRBV6-5, the J call TRBJ1-4; 7 bases are a match to TRBD1. The CDR3 covers 15 residues. V lost 5 bases to trimming and J lost 5 bases; unmatched junction nucleotides: 8. Germline V gene data show CDR1 as MNHEY and CDR2 as SVGAGI. The CDR3 protein is CASSTRTGKNEKLFF. DNA of the CDR3: TGTGCCAGCAGTACCCGGACAGGCAAGAATGAAAAACTGTTTTTT.

The chain uses TRBV29-1 and TRBJ2-7; 8 bases match TRBD2. CDR3 length: 14 residues. The V and J ends lost 4 bases and 7 bases, in that order; junction bases with no gene match: 12. Germline CDR1 and CDR2: SQVTM and ANQGSEA. The CDR3 loop reads CSVVRGSGTGEQYF. CDR3 bases: TGCAGCGTTGTTCGGGGTAGCGGGACGGGTGAGCAGTACTTC.

This clonotype was recorded a few times. V gene TRBV29-1 combines with J gene TRBJ2-5; 7 bases agree with TRBD1. CDR3 length: 15 residues. Unmatched junction bases numbered 7, after V lost 1 base and J lost 2 bases. Germline V gives CDR1 SQVTM, CDR2 ANQGSEA. The CDR3 spells CSVEGAGGYQETQYF. CDR3 nucleotides: TGCAGCGTTGAAGGGGCAGGGGGTTATCAAGAGACCCAGTACTTC.

This clonotype was observed a handful of times. The chain employs TRBV7-9 and TRBJ2-1; D is unresolved. CDR1 is SEHNR, CDR2 FQNEAQ, per germline (reference sequence). V was clipped by 7 bases and J by 7 bases, with 11 bases between them. There are 12 residues in the CDR3. CDR3 coding DNA: TGTGCCAGCACCCAAGGTGGTAATGAGCAGTTCTTC. Its protein product is CASTQGGNEQFF.

The rearrangement uses TRBV2 and TRBJ2-7; 9 positions agree with TRBD1. TRBJ2-5 explains the end of the DNA better; the J call may be wrong. CDR3 length equals 15 residues. CDR1 SNHLY and CDR2 FYNNEI come from the germline V gene. The CDR3 sequence is CASSEEGTGRETQYF. CDR3 in DNA: TGTGCCAGCAGTGAAGAGGGGACAGGGAGGGAGACCCAGTACTTC.

The V and J genes are TRBV6-6 and TRBJ2-7; 7 nucleotides align to TRBD2. This CDR3 is built from 17 residues. Germline CDR1 and CDR2: MNHNY and SVGAGI (reference sequence). After removal of 0 bases from V and 3 bases from J, the junction contained 11 bases not matched to a gene. The CDR3 bases are TGTGCCAGCAGTTACTCGAACCCTAGCGGAGGAAGCTACGAGCAGTACTTC. This translates into CASSYSNPSGGSYEQYF.

This clonotype was counted a few times. The V gene is TRBV13, the J gene TRBJ1-2; no definite D call. Deletions cut 5 bases from V and 5 bases from J, with 12 bases between. From germline, CDR1 is PRHDT and CDR2 FYEKMQ (reference sequence). The CDR3 contains 13 residues. The CDR3 sequence is CASSLTYSYGYTF. The CDR3 nucleotides read TGTGCCAGCAGCCTAACTTATTCATATGGCTACACCTTC.

The chain joins TRBV2 to TRBJ2-3, with D maybe TRBD1 (5 bases). The CDR3 covers 16 residues. The V end was cut by 1 base, the J end by 0 bases, with 11 bases between. Germline loops: CDR1 SNHLY, CDR2 FYNNEI. The CDR3 reads CASSEEGFHSTDTQYF. Here the CDR3 DNA reads TGTGCCAGCAGTGAAGAGGGGTTCCATAGCACAGATACGCAGTATTTT.

J is TRBJ2-7 and V is TRBV10-2; TRBD2 might be the D (6 bases). The ends were cut back, 6 bases at V and 4 bases at J, with 16 bases in the middle. The V gene's germline CDR1 is WSHSY and CDR2 SAAADI. The CDR3 has 14 amino acids. The CDR3 region is CASREPGLPYEQYF. The DNA of the CDR3 is TGCGCCAGCAGAGAACCGGGACTTCCATACGAGCAGTACTTC.

The chain employs TRBV27 and TRBJ2-3; D is perhaps TRBD2 (7 bases). V lost 6 bases, J lost 1 base, and 20 bases lay in between. The CDR3 consists of 17 residues. Per the germline V gene, CDR1 is MNHEY and CDR2 is SMNVEV (reference sequence). The DNA for the CDR3 is TGTGCCAGCAGCCGACGGTGGAGGGGGGGAGGCACAGATACGCAGTATTTT. It specifies CASSRRWRGGGTDTQYF.

The chain carries TRBV10-2 and TRBJ2-5; D call uncertain. Between the trimmed V and J ends, which lost 0 bases and 1 base, there was a span of 9 bases. CDR1 and CDR2 (germline): WSHSY, SAAADI. The CDR3 has 15 residues. The CDR3 sequence: CASSESGTSQETQYF. The CDR3 nucleotides are TGCGCCAGCAGTGAGTCGGGCACTTCCCAAGAGACCCAGTACTTC.

The chain joins TRBV10-3 to TRBJ2-1; D possibly corresponds to TRBD2 (6 bases). The V gene's germline CDR1 is ENHRY and CDR2 SYGVKD. V gave up 1 base and J gave up 0 bases, with 7 bases separating them. CDR3 length: 15 residues. CDR3 DNA: TGTGCCATCAGTGAGTGGGGACTCTCCTACAATGAGCAGTTCTTC. It specifies CAISEWGLSYNEQFF.

This clonotype was seen a few times. J is TRBJ2-7 and V is TRBV7-8; tentatively, D is TRBD1 (6 bases). The J call may be mistaken, given a closer DNA end match to TRBJ2-5. This CDR3 region has 13 residues. In germline, CDR1 is SGHVS, CDR2 FQNEAQ. The CDR3 loop is CASSLQGWETQYF. The CDR3 DNA sequence: TGTGCCAGCAGTTTACAGGGTTGGGAGACCCAGTACTTC.

The chain combines TRBV5-1 with TRBJ2-1, with a tentative D call TRBD2 (5 bases). CDR1 SGHRS and CDR2 YFSETQ come from the germline V gene. The V and J ends lost 0 bases and 2 bases respectively, with 9 bases between them. This CDR3 has 15 residues. CDR3 DNA: TGCGCCAGCAGCTTGGACGGGGATCCCTACAATGAGCAGTTCTTC. Its translation is CASSLDGDPYNEQFF.